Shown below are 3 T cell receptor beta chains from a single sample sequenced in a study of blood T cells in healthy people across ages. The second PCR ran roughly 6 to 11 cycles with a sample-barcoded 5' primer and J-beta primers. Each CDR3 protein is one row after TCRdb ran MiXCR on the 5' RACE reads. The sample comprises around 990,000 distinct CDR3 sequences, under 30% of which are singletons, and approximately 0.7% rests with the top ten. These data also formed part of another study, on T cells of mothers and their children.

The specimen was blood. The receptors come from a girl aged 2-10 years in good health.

In DNA form, the CDR3 reads TGCAGCGTTGAAGGGCCTCGAGGCTCCTACAATGAGCAGTTCTTC. It encodes CSVEGPRGSYNEQFF. The chain employs TRBV29-1 and TRBJ2-1, with no clear D. The CDR3 covers 15 residues. CDR1 is SQVTM and CDR2 is ANQGSEA in the germline V gene. The germline V and J ends were trimmed by 1 base and 0 bases, with 10 bases remaining between them.

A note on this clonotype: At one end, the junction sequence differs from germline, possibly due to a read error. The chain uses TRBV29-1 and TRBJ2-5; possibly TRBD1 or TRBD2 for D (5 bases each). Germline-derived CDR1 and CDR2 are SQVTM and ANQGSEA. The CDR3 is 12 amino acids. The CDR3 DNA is TGCAGCGCTCAGGGCGGAGGAGAGACCCTGTACTTC. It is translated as CSAQGGGETLYF.

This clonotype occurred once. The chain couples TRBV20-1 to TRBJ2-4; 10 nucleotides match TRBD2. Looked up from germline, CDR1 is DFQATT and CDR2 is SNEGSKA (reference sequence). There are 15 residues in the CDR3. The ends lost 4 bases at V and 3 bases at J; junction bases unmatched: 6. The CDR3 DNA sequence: TGCAGTGCTACGCTAGCGGGAGTGGGCAAAAACATTCAGTACTTC. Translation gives CSATLAGVGKNIQYF.